This entry lists 8 T cell receptor beta chains sequenced from one sample in a study of T cells in Graves' hyperthyroidism and ophthalmopathy. The CDR3 regions of TCR beta were amplified from RNA transcripts. First-round RT-PCR of the TCR CDR3 relied on the HTBI primer set. TCRdb fed the multiplex PCR reads into MiXCR, producing one record per CDR3 protein. The table includes some 350,000 distinct CDR3 sequences, around 15% detected once. Sequenced: blood. The receptors were sampled from a woman aged 55-69 years with Graves' ophthalmopathy.

The rearrangement joins TRBV11-2 to TRBJ2-3; 8 nucleotides match TRBD2. The V gene end was trimmed by 5 bases and the J gene end by 0 bases; junction bases not matched to a gene: 10. This CDR3 is 17 amino acids long. Germline V CDR1 and CDR2: SGHAT, FQNNGV. The CDR3 reads CASSPWTSRLSTDTQYF. The CDR3 DNA reads as TGTGCCAGCAGCCCCTGGACTAGCAGATTGAGCACAGATACGCAGTATTTT.

This clonotype was seen a few times. This may be a read error: a much more frequent sequence differs by one nucleotide. The rearrangement uses TRBV2 and TRBJ2-7; TRBD2 matches at 11 bases. The CDR3 has 15 residues. The germline V gene has CDR1 SNHLY and CDR2 FYNNEI. CDR3 sequence (DNA): TGTGCCACAAAAACCGGGACTAGCGGTACCTACAAGCAGTACTTC. Its translation: CATKTGTSGTYKQYF.

The rearrangement joins TRBV29-1 to TRBJ1-2; D is unresolved. Trimming removed 4 bases from V and 5 bases from J, with 14 bases in between. The CDR3 has 13 residues. Germline V CDR1 and CDR2: SQVTM, ANQGSEA. Written as DNA, the CDR3 is TGCAGCGTTGGGCCCGACACAGAATATGGCTACACCTTC. It translates to CSVGPDTEYGYTF.

A note on this clonotype: A much larger clone sits a single nucleotide away, making a read error possible. The chain couples TRBV30 to TRBJ2-2; D not certain. This CDR3 region has 12 residues. From germline, CDR1 is GTSNPN and CDR2 SVGIG (reference sequence). The CDR3 DNA is TGTGCCCGGAGTGACTCTGCCGGGGAGCTGTTTTTT. It specifies CARSDSAGELFF.

This chain joins TRBV11-2 and TRBJ2-3; D gene uncertain. CDR1 SGHAT and CDR2 FQNNGV come from the germline V gene. The V gene lost 10 bases and the J gene lost 4 bases, with 18 bases spanning the gap. The CDR3 extends over 14 amino acids. The CDR3 sequence is CATSPQTLSDTQYF. Written as DNA, the CDR3 is TGTGCCACCTCCCCGCAAACACTCTCAGATACGCAGTATTTT.

This clonotype came up many times. CDR3 nucleotides: TGTGCCAGCAGCTTAGCGCCCTACCCTCTCCCGAATACGCAGTATTTT. Amino acids: CASSLAPYPLPNTQYF. The chain combines TRBV7-2 with TRBJ2-3; D not certain. CDR1 SGHTA and CDR2 FQGNSA come from the germline V gene. Trimming stripped 0 bases from V and 7 bases from J, with 17 bases between. The CDR3 sequence is 16 residues long. The complete variable domain, with remaining parts taken from reference TRBV7-2 and TRBJ2-3, reads GAGVSQSPSNKVTEKGKDVELRCDPISGHTALYWYRQSLGQGLEFLIYFQGNSAPDKSGLPSDRFSAERTGGSVSTLTIQRTQQEDSAVYLCASSLAPYPLPNTQYFGPGTRLTVL.

The chain employs TRBV2 and TRBJ1-6; 7 bases are a match to TRBD1. Germline V CDR1 and CDR2: SNHLY, FYNNEI. V trimming: 5 bases; J trimming: 8 bases; junction bases outside the gene matches: 9. The CDR3 has 15 residues. The CDR3 loop is CASSRYRGKDSPLHF. Here the CDR3 DNA reads TGTGCCAGCAGTAGGTACAGGGGAAAGGATTCACCCCTCCACTTT.

This clonotype showed up many times. One junction end does not reproduce the germline sequence, and a read error may be involved. The rearrangement joins TRBV27 to TRBJ2-7; 12 bases are a match to TRBD1. The CDR3 consists of 15 residues. The germline V gene has CDR1 MNHEY and CDR2 SMNVEV (reference sequence). CDR3 protein: CASSSGTGGSYEQYF. The CDR3 DNA reads TGTGCTAGCAGCTCCGGGACAGGGGGCAGTTACGAGCAGTACTTC.